The source of this TCR beta chain is a study of T cell repertoires in ileal Crohn's disease. The table came from immunoSEQ multiplex PCR; TCRdb's copy has only in-frame clones and leaves some out. The sample carries approximately 3,600 clones, 72% recorded once. This clone was counted between two and nine times. V was pared by 0 bases and J by 4 bases, with 12 bases between. Germline-derived CDR1 and CDR2 are LGHNA and YSLEER. This CDR3 is 16 amino acids long. Sequencing input: ileal tissue. This clonotype was sampled from an adult with Crohn's disease. The V and J genes are TRBV4-3 and TRBJ2-2; weak D call: TRBD2 (6 bases). CDR3 sequence: CASSQDWDLSTGELFF. In nucleotides, the CDR3 is TGCGCCAGCAGCCAAGATTGGGACTTATCCACCGGGGAGCTGTTTTTT.